Listed below are T cell receptor beta chains from one sample, sequenced in a study of graft-versus-host responses after intestinal transplantation. For these TCRs, the target antigens are not known. Assay used: immunoSEQ multiplex PCR; TCRdb lists only in-frame clones, some missing. The data show tens of thousands of clones, approximately 92% seen once. The sample consisted of unstimulated CD8+ T cells sorted from spleen or lymph node cells, taken before intestinal transplant. These receptors were taken from a human donor who received an intestinal transplant. Both conserved end residues are part of each CDR3. D genes are given only for firm matches. Expanded clones get a size class; other rows say once, few or many, or leave the size out.

V gene: TRBV4-1
J gene: TRBJ2-2
D gene: NA
clone size: once
CDR3 DNA: TGCGCCAGCAGCCGACAGAACACCGGGGAGCTGTTTTTT
CDR3 protein: CASSRQNTGELFF

V gene: TRBV6-1
J gene: TRBJ2-1
D gene: NA
clone size: NA
CDR3 DNA: TGTGCCAGCGGAGCGGGTCCCTACAATGAGCAGTTCTTC
CDR3 protein: CASGAGPYNEQFF

V gene: TRBV7-9
J gene: TRBJ2-5
D gene: TRBD1
clone size: NA
CDR3 DNA: TGTGCCAGCAGCCAGTTACAGGGGCCCCAAGAGACCCAGTACTTC
CDR3 protein: CASSQLQGPQETQYF

V gene: TRBV9
J gene: TRBJ2-1
D gene: TRBD2
clone size: once
CDR3 DNA: TGTGCCAGCAGCGTAGGTAGCGGGGGTGCCCTTAGCTCCTACAATGAGCAGTTCTTC
CDR3 protein: CASSVGSGGALSSYNEQFF

V gene: TRBV19
J gene: TRBJ2-3
D gene: TRBD2
clone size: NA
CDR3 DNA: TGTGCCAGTAGACCTGTCCCGGGACTAGCGGGACCCGGGGATACGCAGTATTTT
CDR3 protein: CASRPVPGLAGPGDTQYF

V gene: TRBV19
J gene: TRBJ2-1
D gene: TRBD2
clone size: once
CDR3 DNA: TGTGCCAGTCGAATTGGCGGGGGGGCAGGGTACAATGAGCAGTTCTTC
CDR3 protein: CASRIGGGAGYNEQFF

V gene: TRBV6-5
J gene: TRBJ1-2
D gene: NA
clone size: NA
CDR3 DNA: TGTGCCAGCAGTTACTCCCCCCCAAACTATGGCTACACCTTC
CDR3 protein: CASSYSPPNYGYTF

V gene: TRBV2
J gene: TRBJ2-1
D gene: TRBD2
clone size: NA
CDR3 DNA: TGTGCCAGCAGTGAAGTTCTAGCGGCCAAGCCCCCCTACAATGAGCAGTTCTTC
CDR3 protein: CASSEVLAAKPPYNEQFF

V gene: TRBV27
J gene: TRBJ2-7
D gene: TRBD2
clone size: NA
CDR3 DNA: TGTGCCAGCAGTTTACTAGCGGGGTCCTACGAGCAGTACTTC
CDR3 protein: CASSLLAGSYEQYF

V gene: TRBV7-6
J gene: TRBJ2-7
D gene: NA
clone size: NA
CDR3 DNA: TGTGCCAGCAGCTTAGCGGCGGGGGCGAGCTCCTACGAGCAGTACTTC
CDR3 protein: CASSLAAGASSYEQYF

V gene: TRBV25-1
J gene: TRBJ2-1
D gene: NA
clone size: NA
CDR3 DNA: TGTGCCAGCAGTTTAGCGGCTACCTACAATGAGCAGTTCTTC
CDR3 protein: CASSLAATYNEQFF

V gene: TRBV4-1
J gene: TRBJ1-3
D gene: NA
clone size: NA
CDR3 DNA: TGCGCCAGCCGGCAGCAGCCACAGTACGACACCATATATTTT
CDR3 protein: CASRQQPQYDTIYF

V gene: TRBV4-3
J gene: TRBJ1-2
D gene: TRBD1
clone size: NA
CDR3 DNA: TGCGCCAGCAGCCAAGATCGGACAGGGGGCGCTCACTATGGCCACACCTTC
CDR3 protein: CASSQDRTGGAHYGHTF

V gene: TRBV5-4
J gene: TRBJ1-2
D gene: TRBD1
clone size: once
CDR3 DNA: TGTGCCAGCAGCTTAGGACAGGGGGCTAACGGCTACACCTTC
CDR3 protein: CASSLGQGANGYTF

V gene: TRBV11-3
J gene: TRBJ2-1
D gene: NA
clone size: NA
CDR3 DNA: TGTGCCAGCAGAGGGGCGCCTAACAATGAGCAGTTCTTC
CDR3 protein: CASRGAPNNEQFF

V gene: TRBV9
J gene: TRBJ2-3
D gene: TRBD2
clone size: once
CDR3 DNA: TGTGCCAGCAGCGTAGTTAGCGGGGGCACAGATACGCAGTATTTT
CDR3 protein: CASSVVSGGTDTQYF

V gene: TRBV27
J gene: TRBJ1-1
D gene: NA
clone size: NA
CDR3 DNA: TGTGCCAGCAGTTTATTCAGGGCCCGTGAAGCTTTCTTT
CDR3 protein: CASSLFRAREAFF

V gene: TRBV19
J gene: TRBJ1-5
D gene: TRBD1
clone size: NA
CDR3 DNA: TGTGCCAGTAGTATAGCGGACAGGGAGGATCAGCCCCAGCATTTT
CDR3 protein: CASSIADREDQPQHF

V gene: TRBV4-3
J gene: TRBJ1-1
D gene: NA
clone size: once
CDR3 DNA: TGCGCCAGCAGCCAAGAGAGGCAGGGGATGAACACTGAAGCTTTCTTT
CDR3 protein: CASSQERQGMNTEAFF

V gene: TRBV27
J gene: TRBJ2-7
D gene: TRBD1
clone size: NA
CDR3 DNA: TGTGCCAGCAGTTTAGGGACAGGAGCCTACGAGCAGTACTTC
CDR3 protein: CASSLGTGAYEQYF

V gene: TRBV4-2
J gene: TRBJ2-1
D gene: NA
clone size: NA
CDR3 DNA: TGTGCCAGCAGCCAAGATTCGGAGCAGTTCTTC
CDR3 protein: CASSQDSEQFF

V gene: TRBV19
J gene: TRBJ2-5
D gene: NA
clone size: NA
CDR3 DNA: TGTGCCAGTAGTATAGGCTACGGTCAGGAAGAGACCCAGTACTTC
CDR3 protein: CASSIGYGQEETQYF

V gene: TRBV19
J gene: TRBJ1-1
D gene: NA
clone size: once
CDR3 DNA: TGTGCCACCTCCTGGGGCAGCATGAACACTGAAGCTTTCTTT
CDR3 protein: CATSWGSMNTEAFF

V gene: TRBV19
J gene: TRBJ1-2
D gene: NA
clone size: NA
CDR3 DNA: TGTGCCAGTAGTATAGTTCCAGGTTTGAGTTATGGCTACACCTTC
CDR3 protein: CASSIVPGLSYGYTF

V gene: TRBV7-3
J gene: TRBJ2-3
D gene: TRBD2
clone size: NA
CDR3 DNA: TGTGCCAGCAGCGTAACGGGAGGTACAGATACGCAGTATTTT
CDR3 protein: CASSVTGGTDTQYF

V gene: TRBV28
J gene: TRBJ2-7
D gene: NA
clone size: NA
CDR3 DNA: TGTGCCAGCAGTTTTTCTCGGCACGAGGGCTACGAGCAGTACTTC
CDR3 protein: CASSFSRHEGYEQYF

V gene: TRBV19
J gene: TRBJ2-7
D gene: TRBD1
clone size: NA
CDR3 DNA: TGTGCCAGTAGTCCAGGGGGCTACTACGAGCAGTACTTC
CDR3 protein: CASSPGGYYEQYF

V gene: TRBV19
J gene: TRBJ2-1
D gene: TRBD2
clone size: NA
CDR3 DNA: TGTGCCAGTAGTAGCGGGGGCTCCTACAATGAGCAGTTCTTC
CDR3 protein: CASSSGGSYNEQFF

V gene: TRBV19
J gene: TRBJ1-1
D gene: NA
clone size: NA
CDR3 DNA: TGTGCCAGTAGTATAGGTAGCTCTGGGAACACTGAAGCTTTCTTT
CDR3 protein: CASSIGSSGNTEAFF

V gene: TRBV30
J gene: TRBJ1-1
D gene: NA
clone size: NA
CDR3 DNA: TGTGCCTGGAGTGGCGTGGGGGGAACTGAAGCTTTCTTT
CDR3 protein: CAWSGVGGTEAFF

V gene: TRBV5-5
J gene: TRBJ2-2
D gene: NA
clone size: NA
CDR3 DNA: TGTGCCAGCAGCGGGGATAGGGGTACCCTCGGGGAGCTGTTTTTT
CDR3 protein: CASSGDRGTLGELFF

V gene: TRBV4-1
J gene: TRBJ1-6
D gene: TRBD1
clone size: NA
CDR3 DNA: TGCGCCAGCAGCACTCGACAGGGGGAGGGCTCCTATAATTCACCCCTCCACTTT
CDR3 protein: CASSTRQGEGSYNSPLHF

V gene: TRBV5-4
J gene: TRBJ2-7
D gene: NA
clone size: NA
CDR3 DNA: TGTGCCAGCAGCTTGGGAGCTTACGAGCAGTACTTC
CDR3 protein: CASSLGAYEQYF

V gene: TRBV13
J gene: TRBJ2-1
D gene: TRBD2
clone size: NA
CDR3 DNA: TGTGCCAGCGGAGCGGGAGGGGGGGTCAATGAGCAGTTCTTC
CDR3 protein: CASGAGGGVNEQFF

V gene: TRBV27
J gene: TRBJ1-6
D gene: TRBD1
clone size: NA
CDR3 DNA: TGTGCCAGCAGCAAGACAGGGTTGGGTTCACCCCTCCACTTT
CDR3 protein: CASSKTGLGSPLHF

V gene: TRBV29-1
J gene: TRBJ1-1
D gene: TRBD1
clone size: NA
CDR3 DNA: TGCAGCGCCACAGGGGGGGAGATGAACACTGAAGCTTTCTTT
CDR3 protein: CSATGGEMNTEAFF

V gene: TRBV4-1
J gene: TRBJ1-3
D gene: TRBD1
clone size: NA
CDR3 DNA: TGCGCCAGCAGCCCTTGGACAGGAGGAGGTAACACCATATATTTT
CDR3 protein: CASSPWTGGGNTIYF

V gene: TRBV7-6
J gene: TRBJ2-5
D gene: NA
clone size: NA
CDR3 DNA: TGTGCCAGCAGCTTAGCTGGGGGGGCAGGGTCAGAGACCCAGTACTTC
CDR3 protein: CASSLAGGAGSETQYF

V gene: TRBV4-1
J gene: TRBJ2-7
D gene: NA
clone size: once
CDR3 DNA: TGCGCCAGCAGCCAAGTAATCGCGGTGCGGACAGACCCCGAGCAGTACTTC
CDR3 protein: CASSQVIAVRTDPEQYF

V gene: TRBV4-1
J gene: TRBJ2-7
D gene: NA
clone size: NA
CDR3 DNA: TGCGCCAGCAGCCAAGACACCTACGAGCAGTACTTC
CDR3 protein: CASSQDTYEQYF

V gene: TRBV27
J gene: TRBJ2-2
D gene: NA
clone size: NA
CDR3 DNA: TGTGCCAGCCGCCTCGGTCCGGGAGCCACCGGGGAGCTGTTTTTT
CDR3 protein: CASRLGPGATGELFF

V gene: TRBV19
J gene: TRBJ2-7
D gene: NA
clone size: NA
CDR3 DNA: TGTGCCAGTAGTATTTATGGCAATTCCTACGAGCAGTACTTC
CDR3 protein: CASSIYGNSYEQYF

V gene: TRBV4-2
J gene: TRBJ1-5
D gene: NA
clone size: NA
CDR3 DNA: TGTGCCAGCAGCCAAGATAGGACAGATAGCAATCAGCCCCAGCATTTT
CDR3 protein: CASSQDRTDSNQPQHF

V gene: TRBV28
J gene: TRBJ1-1
D gene: TRBD1
clone size: NA
CDR3 DNA: TGTGCCAGCAACACTCTCCGGGACAGGGGCAACTTCGAGACTTTCTTT
CDR3 protein: CASNTLRDRGNFETFF

V gene: TRBV19
J gene: TRBJ2-5
D gene: TRBD2
clone size: NA
CDR3 DNA: TGTGCCAGTAGTATAGGGGGGGGGTCCCAAGAGACCCAGTACTTC
CDR3 protein: CASSIGGGSQETQYF

V gene: TRBV27
J gene: TRBJ1-5
D gene: TRBD1
clone size: NA
CDR3 DNA: TGTGCCAGCAGTTTATTACAGGGGTATCATCCCCAGCATTTT
CDR3 protein: CASSLLQGYHPQHF

V gene: TRBV30
J gene: TRBJ1-1
D gene: NA
clone size: NA
CDR3 DNA: TGTGCCTGGGCAGGGTTGGGAACTGAAGCTTTCTTT
CDR3 protein: CAWAGLGTEAFF

V gene: TRBV9
J gene: TRBJ2-1
D gene: NA
clone size: NA
CDR3 DNA: TGTGCCAGCAGCCGTACTTATGACAGCTCCTACAATGAGCAGTTCTTC
CDR3 protein: CASSRTYDSSYNEQFF